A single TCR beta chain is shown here with its context. This sample was taken from a study of blood T cell repertoires in COVID-19. Background on the study: In each case, the material was cDNA or gDNA derived from T cells, B-cell-depleted T cells, or PBMCs.

The repertoire was sequenced with immunoSEQ multiplex PCR; TCRdb's copy has only in-frame clones and lacks some. The sample holds around 100,000 clones, 80% seen once. With 0 bases removed from V and 8 bases from J, the gap between germline ends came to 11 bases. The CDR3 runs to 13 residues. CDR1 and CDR2 from the germline V gene are MNHEY and SVGAGI. Sequencing was performed on peripheral blood. The clonotype originates from a woman in her sixties or seventies with acute or convalescent COVID-19. The rearrangement uses TRBV6-5 and TRBJ2-7; no firm D call. In DNA form, the CDR3 reads TGTGCCAGCAGTTACTCGGCCAGCGCCCAGCAGTACGTC. It is translated as CASSYSASAQQYV.